This is a list of T cell receptor beta chains from one sample in a study of blood T cell repertoires in COVID-19. Assay: immunoSEQ multiplex PCR; the TCRdb copy retains only in-frame clones and omits some. This table has fewer than 30,000 clones, roughly 91% appearing once. The specimen was peripheral blood. These receptor sequences come from a human donor with active COVID-19. The donor label of this sample is uncertain. Both conserved end residues are part of each CDR3. D genes are given only for firm matches. Part of the rows lack a size; the others show once, few, many or a class for expanded clones.

CDR3 DNA | CDR3 protein | clone size | V gene | D gene | J gene
TGTGCTAGTGGACCGGACAGGGGGCCTGGCTACACCTTC | CASGPDRGPGYTF | NA | TRBV12-5 | TRBD1 | TRBJ1-2
TGCGCCAGCAGCCATGTGCCCGGGACAGGGTATATCAATGAGCAGTTCTTC | CASSHVPGTGYINEQFF | NA | TRBV4-3 | TRBD1 | TRBJ2-1
TGTGCCAGCAGCCAAGCTAGCGGGGCGGGGCCAGATACGCAGTATTTT | CASSQASGAGPDTQYF | NA | TRBV3-1/TRBV3-2 | TRBD2 | TRBJ2-3
TGTGCCAGCAGCCCTGGGACAGGGAGGCCTTTAACTAATGAAAAACTGTTTTTT | CASSPGTGRPLTNEKLFF | NA | TRBV7-2 | TRBD1 | TRBJ1-4
TGTGCCAGCAGCGTACAGGGGTCCAACTATGGCTACACCTTC | CASSVQGSNYGYTF | NA | TRBV14 | TRBD1 | TRBJ1-2
TGCGCCAGCAGCCAAGAAGGGCTAGCGGGAACTACGCAGTATTTT | CASSQEGLAGTTQYF | NA | TRBV4-3 | TRBD2 | TRBJ2-3
TGTGCCAGCAGCTTAAAAGCGGGAGGGCCGGCTGAGCAGTTCTTC | CASSLKAGGPAEQFF | NA | TRBV7-3 | TRBD2 | TRBJ2-1
TGTGCCAGCAGCGTAGACGACAGGGGGAGAGACGAGCAGTACTTC | CASSVDDRGRDEQYF | NA | TRBV9 | TRBD1 | TRBJ2-7
TGTGCCACCAGTGGCGGGCCCGGGAACCAAGAGACCCAGTACTTC | CATSGGPGNQETQYF | NA | TRBV24-1 | NA | TRBJ2-5
TGTGCCAGCAGCGCCTCCCGGACTAGCGGGAGGAGGGGCGATGAGCAGTTCTTC | CASSASRTSGRRGDEQFF | NA | TRBV9 | TRBD2 | TRBJ2-1
TGTGCCAGCAGTTACAAGGGACTAGCGGGTCCGGACAAGACCCAGTACTTC | CASSYKGLAGPDKTQYF | NA | TRBV6-2/TRBV6-3 | TRBD2 | TRBJ2-5
TGTGCCAGTAGTAAGGACAGGGTTTTACCAGATACGCAGTATTTT | CASSKDRVLPDTQYF | NA | TRBV19 | TRBD1 | TRBJ2-3
TGTGCCAGCAGCGGGCCGACAGGGTGGAATTCACCCCTCCACTTT | CASSGPTGWNSPLHF | few | TRBV28 | TRBD1 | TRBJ1-6
TGTGCTAGCCAACCGGGACATTACACCGGGGAGCTGTTTTTT | CASQPGHYTGELFF | once | TRBV7-7 | NA | TRBJ2-2
TGTGCCAGCAGTTACTCACAGGGGAGGACGGTGGATGGCTACACCTTC | CASSYSQGRTVDGYTF | NA | TRBV6-2/TRBV6-3 | TRBD1 | TRBJ1-2
TGTGCCAGCAGCCAAGAACAGGCTAGCGGGTTGCCCTCCTACGAGCAGTACTTC | CASSQEQASGLPSYEQYF | NA | TRBV3-1/TRBV3-2 | TRBD2 | TRBJ2-7
TGTGCCAGCAGCTTAGGTGGGAGGGCCCTCGGCGAGCAGTACTTC | CASSLGGRALGEQYF | NA | TRBV7-7 | TRBD2 | TRBJ2-7
TGTGCCAGCTCACCACGGGACAGGAATGGGGCGAACACCGGGGAGCTGTTTTTT | CASSPRDRNGANTGELFF | NA | TRBV18 | TRBD1 | TRBJ2-2
TGTGCCAGCAGTGGTTTCTTAGCGGGAGCCTACAATGAGCAGTTCTTC | CASSGFLAGAYNEQFF | NA | TRBV6-1 | TRBD2 | TRBJ2-1
TGTGCCAGCAGCTTAATGCAGTATCAGCCCCAGCATTTT | CASSLMQYQPQHF | NA | TRBV7-2 | NA | TRBJ1-5
TGTGCCAGCTCACCGGAGGTCTCTGGAAACACCATATATTTT | CASSPEVSGNTIYF | NA | TRBV18 | NA | TRBJ1-3
TGTGCCAGCACGGCGGTATACCCTGACACTGAAGCTTTCTTT | CASTAVYPDTEAFF | medium-sized | TRBV27 | NA | TRBJ1-1
TGTGCCACCAGTGATTGCTTCCAGGGGGTAAAGAACACTGAAGCTTTCTTT | CATSDCFQGVKNTEAFF | NA | TRBV24-1 | TRBD1 | TRBJ1-1
TGTGCCAGCAGCCCCGCCCGACAGGGGGCGGCCGCGGAAGCTTTCTTT | CASSPARQGAAAEAFF | once | TRBV4-2 | TRBD1 | TRBJ1-1
TGTGCCAGCAGCCTCTATCCCGTGTCGGGACAGGGGGTAGTAACTGAAGCTTTCTTT | CASSLYPVSGQGVVTEAFF | NA | TRBV5-8 | TRBD1 | TRBJ1-1
TGTGCCAGCAGTCCCCCGGTCTCAGATACGCAGTATTTT | CASSPPVSDTQYF | NA | TRBV28 | NA | TRBJ2-3
TGTGCCAGCAGCCCCGGGACAAAGAACCCCTCCTACGAGCAGTACTTC | CASSPGTKNPSYEQYF | NA | TRBV7-9 | NA | TRBJ2-7